This paragraph covers one T cell receptor (beta chain) sequence. This sample is part of a study of blood T cell repertoires in COVID-19. Study in general: The study drew acute and convalescent COVID-19 samples from the United States, Italy and Spain. Sources were T cells, B-cell-depleted T cells, or PBMCs; the material itself was cDNA or gDNA.

In the original workflow: Reference gene primer amplification gave nucleated cell count estimates. Clones were read by immunoSEQ multiplex PCR, and TCRdb kept only the in-frame ones, dropping some. That table supplies the V and J calls and clone size; D and trimming were determined from the DNA. This table holds approximately 150,000 clones, about 91% found once. CDR3 length: 15 amino acids. CDR1 is MNHEY, CDR2 SVGAGI, per germline. V gave up 5 bases and J gave up 0 bases; unmatched junction bases: 4. The chain recombines TRBV6-5 with TRBJ1-3; TRBD1 agrees at 7 bases. The sample was peripheral blood. The sequence was obtained from a human donor in a cohort sampled during active COVID-19. DNA for the CDR3: TGTGCCAGCAGTAGACAGGGTTTCTCTGGAAACACCATATATTTT. Encoded protein: CASSRQGFSGNTIYF.